What follows are 8 T cell receptor beta chains derived from one specimen sequenced in a study of CD8 T cells in Susac syndrome. RNA, at roughly 0.45 to 1 ug, was reverse transcribed with random hexamers. Using its own MiXCR run on the immunoSEQ multiplex PCR reads, TCRdb lists one record per CDR3 protein. Of 80,000 to 90,000 distinct CDR3 sequences listed, approximately 92% were seen once; the top ten hold roughly 0.32%. The specimen sequenced was CD8+ T cells from PBMCs. These receptors were obtained from a human donor in good health.

The chain joins TRBV30 to TRBJ1-5; D might be TRBD1 (6 bases). Germline V gene data show CDR1 as GTSNPN and CDR2 as SVGIG (reference sequence). The CDR3 runs 14 residues. The V and J ends lost 1 base and 6 bases respectively, with 13 bases between them. The CDR3 spells CAWSEQGRTQPQHF. CDR3 nucleotides: TGTGCCTGGAGTGAACAGGGTAGGACTCAGCCCCAGCATTTT.

This chain joins TRBV29-1 and TRBJ1-1; D remains unclear. The CDR3 extends over 12 amino acids. The V end was cut by 7 bases, the J end by 1 base, with 10 bases between. The germline CDR1 and CDR2 sequences are SQVTM and ANQGSEA. DNA for the CDR3: TGCAGCGCATTGGCGGGGAACACTGAAGCTTTCTTT. Its protein is CSALAGNTEAFF. Full variable domain (remainder filled in from reference TRBV29-1 and TRBJ1-1): SAVISQKPSRDICQRGTSLTIQCQVDSQVTMMFWYRQQPGQSLTLIATANQGSEATYESGFVIDKFPISRPNLTFSTLTVSNMSPEDSSIYLCSALAGNTEAFFGQGTRLTVV.

This clonotype was observed once. The chain carries TRBV7-6 and TRBJ1-1, with 8 nucleotides matching TRBD1. The V and J ends lost 5 bases and 2 bases, in that order; junction bases with no gene match: 16. The CDR3 spans 18 residues. Per germline, CDR1 SGHVS and CDR2 FNYEAQ. CDR3: CASSQQGQGGTFNTEAFF. CDR3 in DNA: TGTGCCAGCAGCCAACAAGGACAGGGAGGGACTTTCAACACTGAAGCTTTCTTT.

The rearrangement uses TRBV19 and TRBJ1-2, with a weak D call TRBD1 (6 bases). Per germline, CDR1 LNHDA and CDR2 SQIVND (reference sequence). With 5 bases removed from V and 2 bases from J, the gap between germline ends came to 12 bases. The CDR3 consists of 14 residues. The DNA for the CDR3 is TGTGCCAGTAGTTTCCTACAGGGAAACTATGGCTACACCTTC. Protein product: CASSFLQGNYGYTF.

The V and J genes are TRBV3-1 and TRBJ1-2; 7 bases line up with TRBD1. The junction had 0 bases not matched to a gene; V was cut back by 0 bases and J by 2 bases. The V gene's germline CDR1 is LGHDT and CDR2 YNNKEL (reference sequence). CDR3 size: 14 residues. The CDR3 is CASSQDRGNYGYTF. DNA for the CDR3: TGTGCCAGCAGCCAAGACAGGGGGAACTATGGCTACACCTTC.

The rearrangement links TRBV5-4 to TRBJ2-2, with D possibly TRBD1 on 6 matching bases. CDR1 is SGHNT, CDR2 YYREEE, per germline (reference sequence). CDR3 length: 15 residues. Trimming pared 4 bases from V and 0 bases from J, leaving 10 bases between. This CDR3 reads CASSEQGTNTGELFF. Here the CDR3 DNA reads TGTGCCAGCAGCGAACAGGGAACGAACACCGGGGAGCTGTTTTTT. Full variable domain (rest looked up from reference TRBV5-4 and TRBJ2-2): ETGVTQSPTHLIKTRGQQVTLRCSSQSGHNTVSWYQQALGQGPQFIFQYYREEENGRGNFPPRFSGLQFPNYSSELNVNALELDDSALYLCASSEQGTNTGELFFGEGSRLTVL.

The chain has TRBV18 and TRBJ2-7; possibly TRBD1 or TRBD2 for D (7 bases each). Germline lookup yields CDR1 KGHSH and CDR2 LQKENI. The CDR3 is 14 amino acids. With 0 bases removed from V and 5 bases from J, the gap between germline ends came to 11 bases. CDR3 bases: TGTGCCAGCTCACCACCGGGAGGGGGCCACGAGCAGTACTTC. This sequence encodes CASSPPGGGHEQYF.

The chain couples TRBV19 to TRBJ2-1, with 10 bases identical to TRBD1. CDR3 size: 15 residues. V dropped 5 bases and J dropped 7; count of bases not matched to a gene: 8. The germline V gene has CDR1 LNHDA and CDR2 SQIVND (reference sequence). In nucleotides, the CDR3 is TGTGCCAGTAGTCCGGGACAGGGGTTTAGGAATGAGCAGTTCTTC. It encodes CASSPGQGFRNEQFF.